Listed below are T cell receptor beta chains from one sample, sequenced in a study of CD8 T cells in Susac syndrome. TCRdb reprocessed the immunoSEQ multiplex PCR reads with MiXCR, giving one entry per CDR3 protein. The table lists 150,000 to 200,000 distinct CDR3 sequences, approximately 93% of them singletons. Sequencing used CD4+ T cells from PBMCs. The source is a human donor with multiple sclerosis. CDR3s include the opening cysteine and the closing phenylalanine or tryptophan. Fields, in order: J gene, V gene, D gene, clone size, CDR3 DNA, CDR3 protein. D genes are given only for firm matches. Rows may omit the clone size; those that give it use once, few, many or a size class.

TRBJ2-3,TRBV5-6,TRBD1,-,TGTGCCAGCAGACGAAACCCGGGACAGTTCACAGATACGCAGTATTTT,CASRRNPGQFTDTQYF
TRBJ2-1,TRBV2,-,-,TGTGCCAGCAGTGAAGGCATTCTATACAATGAGCAGTTCTTC,CASSEGILYNEQFF
TRBJ2-7,TRBV6-1,TRBD1,-,TGTGCCAGCAGTCCCCGTGGACAGGGGAGTCCCTACGAGCAGTACTTC,CASSPRGQGSPYEQYF
TRBJ2-1,TRBV4-1,-,-,TGCGCCAGCAGCCAAGGTCGAGTCAATGAGCAGTTCTTC,CASSQGRVNEQFF
TRBJ1-1,TRBV6-5,TRBD1,-,TGTGCCAGCCAAAAAGGGGGCGCTGGGGGGACTGAAGCTTTCTTT,CASQKGGAGGTEAFF
TRBJ2-1,TRBV7-2,-,-,TGTGCCAGCAGCGTAAAGACAGTCCTGGGCTCCTACAATGAGCAGTTCTTC,CASSVKTVLGSYNEQFF
TRBJ2-7,TRBV27,-,-,TGTGCCAGCAGTATCGGGGGCGTTAGCTCCTACGAGCAGTACTTC,CASSIGGVSSYEQYF
TRBJ2-1,TRBV5-4,-,-,TGTGCCAGCAGCTCCGGCTCCTACAATGAGCAGTTCTTC,CASSSGSYNEQFF
TRBJ2-2,TRBV4-3,-,-,TGCGCCAGCAGCCAAGATAATCGGCAGACCGGGGAGCTGTTTTTT,CASSQDNRQTGELFF
TRBJ2-3,TRBV18,-,once,TGTGCCAGCTCATTCCCTGGGTCAAGGGCAGATACGCAGTATTTT,CASSFPGSRADTQYF
TRBJ2-5,TRBV27,-,-,TGTGCCAGCAGTTTATTGGGTTTTGGGACCCAGTACTTC,CASSLLGFGTQYF
TRBJ2-7,TRBV18,-,-,TGTGCCAGCTCACCGGAGGGGAACCCTTACGAGCAGTACTTC,CASSPEGNPYEQYF
TRBJ2-2,TRBV4-3,-,-,TGCGCCAGCAGCCAAGATTATACACCAACGAACACCGGGGAGCTGTTTTTT,CASSQDYTPTNTGELFF
TRBJ2-6,TRBV29-1,-,-,TGCAGCGTCGGACACTCTGGGGCCAACGTCCTGACTTTC,CSVGHSGANVLTF
TRBJ2-7,TRBV4-1,TRBD2,-,TGCGCCAGCAGCCAAGAGGGTTGGGGGGGCGAGCAGTACTTC,CASSQEGWGGEQYF
TRBJ2-2,TRBV2,TRBD2,once,TGTGCCAGCCTCCTAGCGGTTGGTGGGGAGCTGTTTTTT,CASLLAVGGELFF